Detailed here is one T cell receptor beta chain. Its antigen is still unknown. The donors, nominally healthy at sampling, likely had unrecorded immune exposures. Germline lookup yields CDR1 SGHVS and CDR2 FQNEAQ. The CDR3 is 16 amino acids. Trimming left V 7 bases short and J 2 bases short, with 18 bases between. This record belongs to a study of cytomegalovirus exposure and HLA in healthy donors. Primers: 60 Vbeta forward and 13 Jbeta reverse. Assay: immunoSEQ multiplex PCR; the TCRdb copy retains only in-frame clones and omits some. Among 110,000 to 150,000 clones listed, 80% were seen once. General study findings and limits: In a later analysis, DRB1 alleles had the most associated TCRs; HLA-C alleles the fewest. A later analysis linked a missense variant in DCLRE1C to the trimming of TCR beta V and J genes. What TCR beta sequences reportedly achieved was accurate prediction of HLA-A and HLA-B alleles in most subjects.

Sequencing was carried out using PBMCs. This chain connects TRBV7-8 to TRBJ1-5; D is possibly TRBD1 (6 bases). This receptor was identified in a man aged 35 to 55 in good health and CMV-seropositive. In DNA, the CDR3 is TGTGCCAGCACGGAGGGAGGGGGATTGGGCAATCAGCCCCAGCATTTT. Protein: CASTEGGGLGNQPQHF.